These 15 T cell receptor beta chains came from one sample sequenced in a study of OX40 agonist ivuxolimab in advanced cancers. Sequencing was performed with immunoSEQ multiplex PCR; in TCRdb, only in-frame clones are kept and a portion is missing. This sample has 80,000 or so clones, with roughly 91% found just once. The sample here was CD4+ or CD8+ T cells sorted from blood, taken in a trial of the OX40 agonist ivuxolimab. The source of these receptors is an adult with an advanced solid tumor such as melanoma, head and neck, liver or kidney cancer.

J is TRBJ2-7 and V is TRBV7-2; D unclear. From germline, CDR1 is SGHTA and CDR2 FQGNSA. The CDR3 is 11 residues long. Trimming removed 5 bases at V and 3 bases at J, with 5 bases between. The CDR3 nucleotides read TGTGCCAGCAGCGGCTACTACGAGCAGTACTTC. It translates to CASSGYYEQYF.

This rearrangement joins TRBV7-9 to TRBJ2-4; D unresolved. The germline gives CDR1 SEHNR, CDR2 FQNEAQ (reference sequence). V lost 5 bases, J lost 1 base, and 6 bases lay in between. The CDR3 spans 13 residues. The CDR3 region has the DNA TGTGCCAGCAGCCCTCCGGCCAAAAACATTCAGTACTTC. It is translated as CASSPPAKNIQYF.

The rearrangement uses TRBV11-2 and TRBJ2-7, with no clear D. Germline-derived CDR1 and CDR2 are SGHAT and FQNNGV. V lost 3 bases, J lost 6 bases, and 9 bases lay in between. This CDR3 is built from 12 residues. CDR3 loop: CASSFGSSEQYF. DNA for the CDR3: TGTGCCAGCAGCTTCGGGTCCAGCGAGCAGTACTTC.

The CDR3 spells CASSIGSGQPYEQYF. The CDR3 region has the DNA TGTGCCAGTAGTATAGGCTCGGGACAGCCCTACGAGCAGTACTTC. This chain uses TRBV19 with TRBJ2-7; 7 nucleotides agree with TRBD1. There are 15 residues in the CDR3. Per germline, CDR1 LNHDA and CDR2 SQIVND (reference sequence). The V gene end was trimmed by 1 base and the J gene end by 2 bases; junction bases not matched to a gene: 5. The entire variable domain, with the rest obtained from reference TRBV19 and TRBJ2-7, is as follows: DGGITQSPKYLFRKEGQNVTLSCEQNLNHDAMYWYRQDPGQGLRLIYYSQIVNDFQKGDIAEGYSVSREKKESFPLTVTSAQKNPTAFYLCASSIGSGQPYEQYFGPGTRLTVT.

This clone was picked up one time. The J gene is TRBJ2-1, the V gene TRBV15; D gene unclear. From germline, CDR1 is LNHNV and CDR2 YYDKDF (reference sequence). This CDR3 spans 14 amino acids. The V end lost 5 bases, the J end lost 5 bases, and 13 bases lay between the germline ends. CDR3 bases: TGTGCCACCAGCCGATCCCTAACGGACAATGAGCAGTTCTTC. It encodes CATSRSLTDNEQFF.

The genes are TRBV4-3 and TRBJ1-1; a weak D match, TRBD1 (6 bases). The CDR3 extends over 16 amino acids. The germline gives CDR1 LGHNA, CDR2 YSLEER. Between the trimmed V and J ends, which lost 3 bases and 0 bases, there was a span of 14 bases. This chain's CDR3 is CASSHGRNRVNTEAFF. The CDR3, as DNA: TGCGCCAGCAGCCACGGTAGGAACAGGGTGAACACTGAAGCTTTCTTT.

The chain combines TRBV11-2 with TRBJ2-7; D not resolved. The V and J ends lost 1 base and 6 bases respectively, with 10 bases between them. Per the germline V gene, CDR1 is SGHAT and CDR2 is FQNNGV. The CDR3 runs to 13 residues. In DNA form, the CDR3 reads TGTGCCAGCAGCTTAGGGGTAGGGCGCGAGCAGTACTTC. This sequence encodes CASSLGVGREQYF.

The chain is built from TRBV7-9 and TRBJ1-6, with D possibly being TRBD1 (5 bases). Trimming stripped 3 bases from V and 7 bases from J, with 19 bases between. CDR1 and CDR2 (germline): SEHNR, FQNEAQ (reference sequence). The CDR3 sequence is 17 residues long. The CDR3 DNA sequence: TGTGCCAGCAGCTTCGGGGGGAGGGGCCGCCAAAATTCACCCCTCCACTTT. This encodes CASSFGGRGRQNSPLHF.

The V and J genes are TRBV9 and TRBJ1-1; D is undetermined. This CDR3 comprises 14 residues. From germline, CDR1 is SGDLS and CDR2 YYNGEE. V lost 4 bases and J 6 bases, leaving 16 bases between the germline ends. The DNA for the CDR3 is TGTGCCAGCAGCCCAGTTAGGAGTTACCCTGAAGCTTTCTTT. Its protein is CASSPVRSYPEAFF. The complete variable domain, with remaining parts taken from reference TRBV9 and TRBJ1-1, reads DSGVTQTPKHLITATGQRVTLRCSPRSGDLSVYWYQQSLDQGLQFLIQYYNGEERAKGNILERFSAQQFPDLHSELNLSSLELGDSALYFCASSPVRSYPEAFFGQGTRLTVV.

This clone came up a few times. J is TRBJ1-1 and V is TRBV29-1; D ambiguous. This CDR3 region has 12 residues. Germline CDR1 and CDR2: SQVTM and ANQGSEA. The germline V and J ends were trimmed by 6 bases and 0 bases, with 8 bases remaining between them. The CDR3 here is CSVRPVNTEAFF. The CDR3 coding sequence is TGCAGCGTCCGACCGGTGAACACTGAAGCTTTCTTT.

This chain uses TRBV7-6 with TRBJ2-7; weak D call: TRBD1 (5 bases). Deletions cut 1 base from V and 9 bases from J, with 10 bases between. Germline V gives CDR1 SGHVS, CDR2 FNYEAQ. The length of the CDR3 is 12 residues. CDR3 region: CASSLGGQWQYF. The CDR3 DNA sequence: TGTGCCAGCAGCTTAGGAGGACAATGGCAGTACTTC. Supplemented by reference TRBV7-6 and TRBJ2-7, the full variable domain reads GAGVSQSPRYKVTKRGQDVALRCDPISGHVSLYWYRQALGQGPEFLTYFNYEAQQDKSGLPNDRFSAERPEGSISTLTIQRTEQRDSAMYRCASSLGGQWQYFGPGTRLTVT.

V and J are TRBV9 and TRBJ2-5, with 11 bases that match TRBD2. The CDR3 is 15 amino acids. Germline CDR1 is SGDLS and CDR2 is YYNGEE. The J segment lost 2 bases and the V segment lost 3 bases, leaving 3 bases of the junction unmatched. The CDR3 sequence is CASSALAGVQETQYF. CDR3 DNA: TGTGCCAGCAGCGCACTAGCGGGAGTACAAGAGACCCAGTACTTC.

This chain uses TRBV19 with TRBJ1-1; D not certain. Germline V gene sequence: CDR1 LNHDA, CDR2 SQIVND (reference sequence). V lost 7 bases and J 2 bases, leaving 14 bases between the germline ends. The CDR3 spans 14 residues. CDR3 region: CASTPGLDNTEAFF. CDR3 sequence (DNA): TGTGCCAGTACCCCCGGTCTTGATAACACTGAAGCTTTCTTT.

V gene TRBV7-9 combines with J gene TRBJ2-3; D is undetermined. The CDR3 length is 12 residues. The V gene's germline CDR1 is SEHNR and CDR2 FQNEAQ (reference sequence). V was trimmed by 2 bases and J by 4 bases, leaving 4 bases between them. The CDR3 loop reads CASSLKADTQYF. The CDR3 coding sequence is TGTGCCAGCAGCTTAAAGGCAGATACGCAGTATTTT.

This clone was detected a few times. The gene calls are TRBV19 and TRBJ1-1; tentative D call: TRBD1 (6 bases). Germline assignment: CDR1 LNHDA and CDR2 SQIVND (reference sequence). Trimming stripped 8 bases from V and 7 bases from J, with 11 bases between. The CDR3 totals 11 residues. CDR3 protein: CASSTGNEAFF. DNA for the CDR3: TGTGCCAGTTCCACAGGGAATGAAGCTTTCTTT.